This is a list of T cell receptor beta chains from one sample in a study of OX40 agonist ivuxolimab in advanced cancers. The data were produced by immunoSEQ multiplex PCR, yet TCRdb's version contains in-frame clones alone and is incomplete. The top ten clones hold about 2.4% of a sample with tens of thousands of clones, roughly nine tenths of them seen once. The source was CD4+ or CD8+ T cells sorted from blood, collected in a trial of the OX40 agonist ivuxolimab. These receptor sequences come from an adult with an advanced solid tumor such as melanoma, head and neck, liver or kidney cancer. The CDR3 runs from the conserved cysteine through the conserved F or W. The order of the fields is J gene, V gene, CDR3 protein.

j_call: TRBJ1-2
v_call: TRBV19
cdr3_aa: CASNTGNYGYTF

j_call: TRBJ2-5
v_call: TRBV19
cdr3_aa: CASRGGTGRETQYF

j_call: TRBJ1-4
v_call: TRBV11-3
cdr3_aa: CASSFSSATNEKLFF

j_call: TRBJ1-3
v_call: TRBV19
cdr3_aa: CASSIQVYGNTIYF

j_call: TRBJ2-1
v_call: TRBV30
cdr3_aa: CAWSEGIGFSYNEQFF

j_call: TRBJ1-5
v_call: TRBV9
cdr3_aa: CASSVYGQWGMQPQHF

j_call: TRBJ2-5
v_call: TRBV27
cdr3_aa: CASSRSGWETQYF

j_call: TRBJ1-3
v_call: TRBV4-1
cdr3_aa: CASSQGQSSGNTIYF

j_call: TRBJ1-4
v_call: TRBV4-2
cdr3_aa: CASSPGTGAEKLFF

j_call: TRBJ2-3
v_call: TRBV28
cdr3_aa: CASISLGSSTDTQYF

j_call: TRBJ2-2
v_call: TRBV27
cdr3_aa: CASSLGLAGVTGELFF

j_call: TRBJ2-7
v_call: TRBV19
cdr3_aa: CASSITGGSSYEQYF

j_call: TRBJ1-1
v_call: TRBV10-3
cdr3_aa: CAIKDSQMNTEAFF

j_call: TRBJ2-3
v_call: TRBV18
cdr3_aa: CASSPRTSGVTDTQYF

j_call: TRBJ2-2
v_call: TRBV14
cdr3_aa: CASSQGPSVPGELFF

j_call: TRBJ2-5
v_call: TRBV28
cdr3_aa: CASSLGRVETQYF

j_call: TRBJ2-7
v_call: TRBV7-6
cdr3_aa: CASTGDGTYEQYF

j_call: TRBJ2-7
v_call: TRBV6-6
cdr3_aa: CASSYQTGTYEQYF

j_call: TRBJ1-1
v_call: TRBV2
cdr3_aa: CASSGDRVGAEAFF

j_call: TRBJ2-5
v_call: TRBV5-4
cdr3_aa: CASNPLRSETQYF

j_call: TRBJ1-2
v_call: TRBV5-1
cdr3_aa: CASSARADYGYTF

j_call: TRBJ2-1
v_call: TRBV9
cdr3_aa: CASSVGPTSLYNEQFF

j_call: TRBJ1-2
v_call: TRBV30
cdr3_aa: CAWWERGNYGYTF

j_call: TRBJ1-2
v_call: TRBV11-2
cdr3_aa: CASSTDINYGYTF

j_call: TRBJ2-1
v_call: TRBV9
cdr3_aa: CASSPGLAYYNEQFF

j_call: TRBJ2-5
v_call: TRBV30
cdr3_aa: CAWSVIPTKTQYF

j_call: TRBJ1-2
v_call: TRBV6-5
cdr3_aa: CASSYRTGQDYGYTF

j_call: TRBJ2-7
v_call: TRBV28
cdr3_aa: CASSSHGTARYYEQYF

j_call: TRBJ1-1
v_call: TRBV28
cdr3_aa: CASSPGDRVNTEAFF

j_call: TRBJ1-1
v_call: TRBV10-3
cdr3_aa: CAISEGELRTEAFF

j_call: TRBJ1-5
v_call: TRBV10-2
cdr3_aa: CASSESIFREGNQPQHF

j_call: TRBJ1-3
v_call: TRBV28
cdr3_aa: CASSSLAPGPFNGNTIYF

j_call: TRBJ2-2
v_call: TRBV5-5
cdr3_aa: CASSPRVTGGELFF

j_call: TRBJ1-2
v_call: TRBV5-6
cdr3_aa: CASSLDLGRGPNYGYTF

j_call: TRBJ2-2
v_call: TRBV19
cdr3_aa: CASSIRAGETGELFF

j_call: TRBJ2-7
v_call: TRBV18
cdr3_aa: CASSPRQGYEQYF

j_call: TRBJ1-4
v_call: TRBV9
cdr3_aa: CASSSWTGPGEKLFF

j_call: TRBJ1-4
v_call: TRBV19
cdr3_aa: CASSIRAGKNEKLFF

j_call: TRBJ2-2
v_call: TRBV5-1
cdr3_aa: CASSLGTRNTGELFF

j_call: TRBJ1-2
v_call: TRBV28
cdr3_aa: CASKLGTKSGYTF

j_call: TRBJ2-6
v_call: TRBV6-4
cdr3_aa: CASSDSGTGAGANVLTF

j_call: TRBJ1-5
v_call: TRBV4-1
cdr3_aa: CASSPTRTGGGNQPQHF

j_call: TRBJ2-3
v_call: TRBV6-5
cdr3_aa: CASSYGGYSTDTQYF

j_call: TRBJ1-4
v_call: TRBV27
cdr3_aa: CASILTGPGNEKLFF

j_call: TRBJ2-5
v_call: TRBV5-8
cdr3_aa: CASSSRTTYQETQYF

j_call: TRBJ1-1
v_call: TRBV5-4
cdr3_aa: CASSLGPGTNTEAFF

j_call: TRBJ2-1
v_call: TRBV10-3
cdr3_aa: CAIRPRTSGSSNEQFF

j_call: TRBJ1-2
v_call: TRBV7-9
cdr3_aa: CASSILTGGGYTF

j_call: TRBJ2-3
v_call: TRBV11-2
cdr3_aa: CASSFGQITDTQYF